Here is one T cell receptor beta chain with its context. The record originates from a study of T cell changes during pregnancy in multiple sclerosis. The repertoire was sequenced with immunoSEQ multiplex PCR; TCRdb's copy has only in-frame clones and lacks some. The table lists about 20,000 clones, 89% of them singletons, with 7.5% in the top ten. CDR1 SEHNR and CDR2 FQNEAQ come from the germline V gene (reference sequence). This CDR3 has 13 amino acids. The ends were cut back, 6 bases at V and 6 bases at J, with 12 bases in the middle. The chain uses TRBV7-9 and TRBJ2-1; D is perhaps TRBD1 (7 bases). The sample consisted of CD8+ T cells from peripheral blood mononuclear cells, taken in the second trimester of pregnancy. This sequence originates from a female donor in good health, enrolled as a control in a pregnancy study. The CDR3 nucleotides are TGTGCCAGCAGGGGGGGACAGATCAATGAGCAGTTCTTC. It specifies CASRGGQINEQFF.